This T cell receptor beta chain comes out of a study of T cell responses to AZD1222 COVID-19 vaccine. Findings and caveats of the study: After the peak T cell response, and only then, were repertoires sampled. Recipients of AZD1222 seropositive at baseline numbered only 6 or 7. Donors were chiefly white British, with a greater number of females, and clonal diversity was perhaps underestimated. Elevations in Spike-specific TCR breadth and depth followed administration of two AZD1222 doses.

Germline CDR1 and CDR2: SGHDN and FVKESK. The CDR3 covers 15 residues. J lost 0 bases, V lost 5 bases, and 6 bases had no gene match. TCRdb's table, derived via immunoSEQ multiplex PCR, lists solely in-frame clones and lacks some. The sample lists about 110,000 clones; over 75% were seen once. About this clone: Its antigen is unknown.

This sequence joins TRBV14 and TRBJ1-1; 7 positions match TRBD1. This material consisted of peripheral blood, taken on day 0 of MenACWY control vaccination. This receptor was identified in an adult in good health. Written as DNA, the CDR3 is TGTGCCAGCAGCGTACGGGGACAGCTGAACACTGAAGCTTTCTTT. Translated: CASSVRGQLNTEAFF. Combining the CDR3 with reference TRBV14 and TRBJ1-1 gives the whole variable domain EAGVTQFPSHSVIEKGQTVTLRCDPISGHDNLYWYRRVMGKEIKFLLHFVKESKQDESGMPNNRFLAERTGGTYSTLKVQPAELEDSGVYFCASSVRGQLNTEAFFGQGTRLTVV.